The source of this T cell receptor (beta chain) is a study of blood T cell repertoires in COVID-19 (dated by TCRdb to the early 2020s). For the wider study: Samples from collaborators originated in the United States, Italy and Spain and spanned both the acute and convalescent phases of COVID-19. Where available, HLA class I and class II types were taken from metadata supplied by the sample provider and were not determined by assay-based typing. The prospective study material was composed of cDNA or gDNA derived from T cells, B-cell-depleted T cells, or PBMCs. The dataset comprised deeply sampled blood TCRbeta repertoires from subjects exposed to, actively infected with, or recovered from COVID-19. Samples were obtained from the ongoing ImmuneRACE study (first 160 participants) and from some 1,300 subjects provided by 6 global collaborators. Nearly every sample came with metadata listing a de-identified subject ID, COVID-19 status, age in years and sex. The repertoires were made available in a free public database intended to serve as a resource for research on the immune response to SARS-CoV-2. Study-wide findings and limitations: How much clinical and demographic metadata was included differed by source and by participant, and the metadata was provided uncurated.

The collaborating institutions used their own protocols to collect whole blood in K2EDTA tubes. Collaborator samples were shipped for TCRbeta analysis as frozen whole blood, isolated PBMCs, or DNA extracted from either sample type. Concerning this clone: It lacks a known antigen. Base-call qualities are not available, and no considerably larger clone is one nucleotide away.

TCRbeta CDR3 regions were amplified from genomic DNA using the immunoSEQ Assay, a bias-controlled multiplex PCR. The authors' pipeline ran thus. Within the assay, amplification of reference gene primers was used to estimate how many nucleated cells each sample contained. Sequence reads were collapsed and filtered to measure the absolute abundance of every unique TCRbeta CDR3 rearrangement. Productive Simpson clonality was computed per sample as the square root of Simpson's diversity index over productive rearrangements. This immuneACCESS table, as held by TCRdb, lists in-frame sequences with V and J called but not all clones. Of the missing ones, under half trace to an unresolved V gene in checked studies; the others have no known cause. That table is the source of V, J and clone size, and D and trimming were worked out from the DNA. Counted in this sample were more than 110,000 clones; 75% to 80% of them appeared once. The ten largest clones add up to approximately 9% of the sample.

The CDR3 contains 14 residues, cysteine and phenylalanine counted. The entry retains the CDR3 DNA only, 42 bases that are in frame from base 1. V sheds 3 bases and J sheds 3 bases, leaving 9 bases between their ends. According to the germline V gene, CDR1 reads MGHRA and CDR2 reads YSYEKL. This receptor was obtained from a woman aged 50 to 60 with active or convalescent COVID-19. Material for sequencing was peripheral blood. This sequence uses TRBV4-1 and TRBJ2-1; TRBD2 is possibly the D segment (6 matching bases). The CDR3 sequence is CASSHSDYYNEQFF. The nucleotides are TGCGCCAGCAGCCATTCGGACTACTACAATGAGCAGTTCTTC.